This T cell receptor beta chain was recorded in a study of blood T cell repertoires in COVID-19. CDR1 LNHDA and CDR2 SQIVND come from the germline V gene (reference sequence). This CDR3 region has 13 residues. The V and J ends lost 6 bases and 6 bases, in that order; junction bases with no gene match: 6. This table comes from immunoSEQ multiplex PCR, and its TCRdb copy is limited to in-frame clones, with some not included. The data show over 120,000 clones, roughly 82% seen once. The sequenced sample consisted of peripheral blood. This sequence originates from a man aged 60 to 69 with active or convalescent COVID-19. The chain is built from TRBV19 and TRBJ2-5; 8 nucleotides match TRBD1. Written as DNA, the CDR3 is TGTGCCAGTAGGCCGACAGGGGCTAAGACCCAGTACTTC. Encoded protein: CASRPTGAKTQYF.